A selection of T cell receptor beta chains follows, all from one sample in a study of T cells after yellow fever vaccination. TCRdb re-derived calls from the 5' RACE reads in MiXCR, one entry per CDR3 protein. The sample lists a few hundred thousand distinct CDR3 sequences, approximately 5.2% occurring once. The sample was CD4+ T cells sorted from PBMCs, taken on the day of the yellow fever booster vaccination. These receptors came from a man aged 18 to 29 who received the YFV17D yellow fever vaccine. Each CDR3 is given with its conserved first and last residue. A D gene is named only where the DNA matches it firmly. Only some rows state a clone size, as once, few, many or a class for expanded clones.

clone_size cdr3_length j_call d_call v_call cdr3_aa cdr3_nt
many 13 TRBJ2-4 NA TRBV5-1 CASSATDTGIQYF TGCGCCAGCAGCGCGACGGACACGGGCATTCAGTACTTC
many 14 TRBJ2-3 NA TRBV5-6 CASSLGLAADTQYF TGTGCCAGCAGCTTAGGGCTAGCAGCAGATACGCAGTATTTT
NA 15 TRBJ1-4 NA TRBV27 CASSLRPRGGEKLFF TGTGCCAGCAGTTTAAGACCGCGAGGAGGAGAAAAACTGTTTTTT
few 14 TRBJ2-5 NA TRBV18 CASSPTGQSETQYF TGTGCCAGCTCACCAACGGGGCAATCGGAGACCCAGTACTTC
many 14 TRBJ1-4 NA TRBV6-5 CASSYSGRSVKLFF TGTGCCAGCAGTTACTCGGGGAGGTCGGTAAAACTGTTTTTT
NA 15 TRBJ1-4 NA TRBV3-1 CASSQDTSLVEKLFF TGTGCCAGCAGCCAAGATACGAGTCTAGTGGAAAAACTGTTTTTT
few 11 TRBJ1-1 NA TRBV11-2 CASSLGGEAFF TGTGCCAGCAGCTTGGGGGGGGAAGCTTTCTTT
few 16 TRBJ2-3 NA TRBV7-2 CASSLEPDGWADTQYF TGTGCCAGCAGCTTAGAGCCGGACGGTTGGGCAGATACGCAGTATTTT
NA 16 TRBJ2-3 NA TRBV12-3/TRBV12-4 CASSLRQQFMSDTQYF TGTGCCAGCAGTTTACGCCAACAGTTTATGTCAGATACGCAGTATTTT
few 17 TRBJ1-2 TRBD1 TRBV7-2 CASSTWDRSLSNYGYTF TGTGCCAGCAGCACGTGGGACAGAAGCCTTTCTAACTATGGCTACACCTTC
many 12 TRBJ2-3 NA TRBV29-1 CSVELGDDTQYF TGCAGCGTTGAGTTAGGGGACGATACGCAGTATTTT
few 13 TRBJ1-1 NA TRBV6-5 CASSYSVNTEAFF TGTGCCAGCAGTTACTCAGTCAACACTGAAGCTTTCTTT
few 13 TRBJ2-3 NA TRBV28 CASVMTATDTQYF TGTGCCAGCGTCATGACAGCCACAGATACGCAGTATTTT
many 16 TRBJ1-6 TRBD1 TRBV12-3/TRBV12-4 CASSFSGQGWNSPLHF TGTGCCAGCAGTTTTTCGGGACAGGGGTGGAATTCACCCCTCCACTTT
NA 14 TRBJ2-7 NA TRBV6-2/TRBV6-3 CASGLISSSYEQYF TGTGCCAGCGGGTTAATCTCCAGCAGCTACGAGCAGTACTTC
few 14 TRBJ2-1 NA TRBV29-1 CSAGRLGGLGEQFF TGCAGCGCTGGCCGGTTGGGGGGCCTGGGTGAGCAGTTCTTC
few 15 TRBJ1-1 TRBD1 TRBV18 CASSLERTGNTEAFF TGTGCCAGCTCACTCGAACGGACAGGGAACACTGAAGCTTTCTTT
few 16 TRBJ2-2 TRBD1 TRBV7-3 CASSLLGDRGTGELFF TGTGCCAGCAGCTTATTGGGGGACAGGGGTACCGGGGAGCTGTTTTTT
many 14 TRBJ1-1 TRBD1 TRBV7-2 CASSGQGALTEAFF TGTGCCAGCAGCGGACAGGGGGCTCTTACTGAAGCTTTCTTT
NA 14 TRBJ2-1 NA TRBV6-5 CASSYSRQAFEQFF TGTGCCAGCAGTTACTCCCGACAGGCATTCGAGCAGTTCTTC
many 16 TRBJ2-7 NA TRBV10-3 CAISESIQGRNYEQYF TGTGCCATCAGTGAGTCGATCCAGGGGCGGAACTACGAGCAGTACTTC
NA 12 TRBJ2-7 NA TRBV2 CASPRGGYEQYF TGTGCCAGCCCCAGGGGTGGCTACGAGCAGTACTTC
NA 18 TRBJ2-1 NA TRBV7-8 CASSFLWASGDFGNEQFF NA
many 10 TRBJ2-7 NA TRBV29-1 CSVGTDEQYF TGCAGCGTGGGGACGGACGAGCAGTACTTC
NA 14 TRBJ1-2 NA TRBV6-2/TRBV6-3 CASSRRRVGDGYTF TGTGCCAGCAGCCGTAGGAGGGTGGGAGATGGCTACACCTTC
many 12 TRBJ2-5 NA TRBV5-1 CASSSTKETQYF TGCGCCAGCAGCTCCACTAAAGAGACCCAGTACTTC
many 17 TRBJ2-3 TRBD2 TRBV4-3 CASSQDVGGGAIDTQYF TGCGCCAGCAGCCAAGATGTAGGCGGGGGGGCGATCGATACGCAGTATTTT
many 10 TRBJ2-7 TRBD1 TRBV29-1 CSIGQGEQYF TGCAGCATCGGACAGGGGGAGCAGTACTTC
many 12 TRBJ1-5 NA TRBV7-2 CASSPRGQPQHF TGTGCCAGCAGCCCAAGGGGTCAGCCCCAGCATTTT
NA 14 TRBJ2-2 NA TRBV11-1 CASSLGPGRGELFF TGTGCCAGCAGCTTAGGACCGGGTAGGGGGGAGCTGTTTTTT
few 15 TRBJ2-3 NA TRBV12-3/TRBV12-4 CASSPHLGRGDTQYF TGTGCCAGCAGTCCACACCTGGGACGGGGGGATACGCAGTATTTT
NA 14 TRBJ1-1 NA TRBV7-2 CASSLVMGAEEAFF TGTGCCAGCAGCTTAGTTATGGGGGCTGAGGAAGCTTTCTTT
few 16 TRBJ1-5 TRBD1 TRBV6-6 CASSKGQGAVNQPQHF TGTGCCAGCAGCAAGGGACAGGGGGCGGTTAATCAGCCCCAGCATTTT
many 13 TRBJ2-5 TRBD2 TRBV29-1 CSVEGLTRETQYF TGCAGCGTTGAGGGACTAACTCGGGAGACCCAGTACTTC
few 16 TRBJ1-1 TRBD1 TRBV20-1 CSARKFLRGLAPEAFF TGCAGTGCTAGAAAGTTCCTAAGGGGGCTCGCCCCTGAAGCTTTCTTT
NA 13 TRBJ1-5 TRBD1 TRBV6-2/TRBV6-3 CASSGQESQPQHF TGTGCCAGCAGTGGACAGGAATCTCAGCCCCAGCATTTT
many 14 TRBJ1-3 NA TRBV6-5 CASSLQDSGNTIYF TGTGCCAGCAGCCTACAAGACTCTGGAAACACCATATATTTT
few 16 TRBJ1-5 NA TRBV7-9 CASSLGTAGYNQPQHF TGTGCCAGCAGCTTAGGTACCGCAGGGTACAATCAGCCCCAGCATTTT
many 16 TRBJ2-2 NA TRBV7-3 CASSLVATANTGELFF TGTGCCAGCAGCTTGGTGGCGACGGCGAACACCGGGGAGCTGTTTTTT
many 14 TRBJ1-1 NA TRBV11-2 CASSFYRGGGEAFF TGTGCCAGCAGCTTTTACCGCGGGGGAGGAGAAGCTTTCTTT
few 16 TRBJ2-1 NA TRBV5-1 CASSYNPGTGYNEQFF TGCGCCAGCAGCTACAACCCCGGGACGGGCTACAATGAGCAGTTCTTC
NA 16 TRBJ2-7 NA TRBV20-1 CSARSDEGGISYEQYF TGCAGTGCTAGATCCGATGAGGGGGGGATCTCCTACGAGCAGTACTTC
few 14 TRBJ2-7 NA TRBV6-5 CASSTRDMSYEQYF TGTGCCAGCAGTACCCGGGACATGTCCTACGAGCAGTACTTC
few 12 TRBJ1-2 NA TRBV29-1 CSVERAGYGYTF TGCAGCGTTGAAAGGGCAGGATATGGCTACACCTTC
NA 15 TRBJ1-5 NA TRBV7-2 CASSPPAGSNQPQHF TGTGCCAGCAGCCCCCCGGCGGGTAGCAATCAGCCCCAGCATTTT
many 14 TRBJ1-2 TRBD1 TRBV2 CASRGQGDAGGYTF TGTGCCAGCAGGGGACAGGGTGATGCGGGAGGCTACACCTTC
NA 17 TRBJ2-1 TRBD1 TRBV6-6 CASSTMGQGINYNEQFF TGTGCCAGCAGTACGATGGGACAGGGGATTAACTACAATGAGCAGTTCTTC
few 15 TRBJ1-4 TRBD1 TRBV7-9 CASSSDRGAGEKLFF TGTGCCAGCAGCTCGGACAGGGGTGCGGGGGAAAAACTGTTTTTT
many 13 TRBJ2-1 TRBD1 TRBV29-1 CSAETDRGNEQFF TGCAGCGCCGAAACGGACAGGGGCAATGAGCAGTTCTTC
NA 14 TRBJ2-1 NA TRBV2 CASSDVDSYNEQFF TGTGCCAGCAGTGACGTAGACAGCTACAATGAGCAGTTCTTC
once 15 TRBJ1-5 TRBD1 TRBV6-5 CASSRAGTGGQPQHF TGTGCCAGCTCGAGGGCCGGGACAGGGGGTCAGCCCCAGCATTTT
NA 15 TRBJ2-1 TRBD2 TRBV5-1 CASSFASGGANEQFF TGCGCCAGCAGCTTTGCTAGCGGGGGGGCAAATGAGCAGTTCTTC
few 13 TRBJ2-3 NA TRBV12-3/TRBV12-4 CASGRASTDTQYF TGTGCCAGCGGACGGGCTAGCACAGATACGCAGTATTTT
many 14 TRBJ1-1 NA TRBV6-5 CASPPQGMNTEAFF TGTGCCAGCCCCCCCCAGGGCATGAACACTGAAGCTTTCTTT
NA 16 TRBJ1-2 NA TRBV7-2 CASSLAAGGINYGYTF TGTGCCAGCAGCTTAGCTGCCGGGGGGATTAACTATGGCTACACCTTC